The 17 T cell receptor beta chains listed next were all sequenced from one sample in a study of T cell responses to AZD1222 COVID-19 vaccine. Using immunoSEQ multiplex PCR, the repertoire was profiled, and TCRdb retains in-frame clones only, with some absent. The sample gives roughly 120,000 clones, about 87% of which show up once; roughly 4% is in the top ten. The material sequenced was peripheral blood, taken on day 0 of AZD1222 vaccination. The receptors originated from an adult in good health.

V gene TRBV18 combines with J gene TRBJ2-5; 7 positions agree with TRBD1. Trimming took 2 bases from V and 4 from J; bases not matched to a gene: 7. Germline values: CDR1 KGHSH, CDR2 LQKENI. The length of the CDR3 is 15 residues. The CDR3 nucleotides read TGTGCCAGCTCACCAGGGACAGTAGTGTCAGAGACCCAGTACTTC. This encodes CASSPGTVVSETQYF.

J is TRBJ1-5 and V is TRBV19, with 8 bases that match TRBD1. The CDR3 consists of 15 residues. Unmatched junction bases numbered 7, after V lost 3 bases and J lost 6 bases. The germline CDR1 and CDR2 sequences are LNHDA and SQIVND (reference sequence). DNA for the CDR3: TGTGCCAGTAGTATCGGCAGGGGGCAGGGTCAGCCCCAGCATTTT. Amino acid sequence: CASSIGRGQGQPQHF.

The CDR3, as DNA: TGTGCCTGGAGTAGACAGAGCTATGGCTACACCTTC. It translates to CAWSRQSYGYTF. The chain recombines TRBV30 with TRBJ1-2; tentatively, D is TRBD1 (5 bases). CDR3 length equals 12 residues. The germline V gene has CDR1 GTSNPN and CDR2 SVGIG (reference sequence). Trimming pared 2 bases from V and 4 bases from J, leaving 8 bases between.

The chain links TRBV6-5 to TRBJ1-1; D gene uncertain. V shed 6 bases and J shed 4 bases, with 15 bases lying between them. The length of the CDR3 is 14 residues. Germline V gives CDR1 MNHEY, CDR2 SVGAGI. The CDR3 protein is CASSDHPGSTEAFF. For the CDR3, the DNA is TGTGCCAGCAGCGACCACCCGGGGTCCACTGAAGCTTTCTTT.

The chain has TRBV10-1 and TRBJ2-2, with D perhaps matching TRBD2 (5 bases). The V end was cut by 10 bases, the J end by 0 bases, with 12 bases between. The CDR3 runs 14 residues. Germline V gene sequence: CDR1 WNHNN, CDR2 SYGVQD (reference sequence). The CDR3 DNA is TGCGCCATTCTGTGGACTTCGAACACCGGGGAGCTGTTTTTT. It codes for CAILWTSNTGELFF.

This clone was recorded a few times. The V gene is TRBV27, the J gene TRBJ1-2; D gene unclear. The CDR3 runs to 15 residues. Germline-derived CDR1 and CDR2 are MNHEY and SMNVEV (reference sequence). The V end lost 5 bases, the J end lost 8 bases, and 21 bases lay between the germline ends. CDR3 sequence (DNA): TGTGCCAGCAGTCTATATCCGGGCCCGGAGGACGGCTACACCTTC. Translating it yields CASSLYPGPEDGYTF.

The V gene is TRBV4-1, the J gene TRBJ2-3, with TRBD1 identical over 8 bases. Germline lookup yields CDR1 MGHRA and CDR2 YSYEKL. J was trimmed by 0 bases and V by 4 bases; bases with no gene match: 3. This CDR3 spans 15 amino acids. The CDR3 here is CASSPGGFSTDTQYF. The CDR3 nucleotides are TGCGCCAGCAGCCCAGGGGGCTTCAGCACAGATACGCAGTATTTT.

V and J are TRBV19 and TRBJ1-2; 12 bases agree with TRBD1. CDR1 and CDR2 (germline): LNHDA, SQIVND (reference sequence). Trimming removed 9 bases from V and 1 base from J; junction bases left unmatched: 9. CDR3 length: 16 residues. CDR3 bases: TGTGCCAGCCTTCCGGGACAGGGGGCGAGTAACTATGGCTACACCTTC. It yields the protein CASLPGQGASNYGYTF. Looking up the rest from reference TRBV19 and TRBJ1-2 gives the full variable domain: DGGITQSPKYLFRKEGQNVTLSCEQNLNHDAMYWYRQDPGQGLRLIYYSQIVNDFQKGDIAEGYSVSREKKESFPLTVTSAQKNPTAFYLCASLPGQGASNYGYTFGSGTRLTVV.

In this sample, this clone turned up once. This sequence joins TRBV5-1 and TRBJ2-1; D call uncertain. Trimming took 2 bases from V and 3 from J, leaving 12 bases between them. The CDR3 runs 15 residues. CDR1 SGHRS and CDR2 YFSETQ come from the germline V gene. CDR3 coding DNA: TGCGCCAGCAGCTTTGAGAGTGGGAACTACAATGAGCAGTTCTTC. Its translation is CASSFESGNYNEQFF.

J is TRBJ1-1 and V is TRBV20-1, with D possibly TRBD1 on 5 matching bases. Trimming cost V 3 bases and J 0 bases, with 11 bases left between them. This CDR3 has 14 amino acids. CDR1 is DFQATT and CDR2 is SNEGSKA in the germline V gene (reference sequence). The CDR3 spells CSASHRGMNTEAFF. The CDR3 coding sequence is TGCAGTGCTAGTCATCGGGGGATGAACACTGAAGCTTTCTTT.

The chain links TRBV15 to TRBJ1-4; 11 bases fit TRBD1. This CDR3 has 14 amino acids. Germline values: CDR1 LNHNV, CDR2 YYDKDF (reference sequence). The ends lost 3 bases at V and 6 bases at J; junction bases unmatched: 0. Written as DNA, the CDR3 is TGTGCCACCAGCAGGGACAGGGGGCATGAAAAACTGTTTTTT. Encoded protein: CATSRDRGHEKLFF.

The rearrangement uses TRBV2 and TRBJ1-2; D call uncertain. The CDR3 runs 12 residues. V gave up 2 bases and J gave up 9 bases, with 10 bases separating them. Germline assignment: CDR1 SNHLY and CDR2 FYNNEI. The CDR3 sequence: CASSERTSSYTF. CDR3 nucleotide sequence: TGTGCCAGCAGTGAAAGGACGAGCAGCTACACCTTC.

The chain links TRBV28 to TRBJ1-5; D possibly corresponds to TRBD1 (5 bases). Between the trimmed V and J ends, which lost 2 bases and 7 bases, there was a span of 15 bases. The CDR3 sequence is 15 residues long. Germline CDR1 and CDR2: MDHEN and SYDVKM. In DNA, the CDR3 is TGTGCCAGCAGTTTAGTTCCCGGGCAGGGACAGCCCCAGCATTTT. It translates to CASSLVPGQGQPQHF. Looking up the rest from reference TRBV28 and TRBJ1-5 gives the full variable domain: DVKVTQSSRYLVKRTGEKVFLECVQDMDHENMFWYRQDPGLGLRLIYFSYDVKMKEKGDIPEGYSVSREKKERFSLILESASTNQTSMYLCASSLVPGQGQPQHFGDGTRLSIL.

This CDR3 is CASSLGIEKLFF. The CDR3 nucleotides are TGTGCCAGCTCCCTCGGGATCGAAAAACTGTTTTTT. The chain recombines TRBV2 with TRBJ1-4; D is uncertain. CDR3 length: 12 residues. Germline V gives CDR1 SNHLY, CDR2 FYNNEI. V was clipped by 8 bases and J by 8 bases, with 12 bases between them.

This rearrangement joins TRBV11-2 to TRBJ1-1; tentatively, D is TRBD1 (6 bases). Germline CDR1 is SGHAT and CDR2 is FQNNGV. This CDR3 comprises 18 residues. Trimming stripped 0 bases from V and 4 bases from J, with 21 bases between. CDR3 sequence (DNA): TGTGCCAGCAGCTTAGAGGGCAGGGGAGGGATTCGGGGCACTGAAGCTTTCTTT. Its protein product is CASSLEGRGGIRGTEAFF.

This clone appeared a few times. The V call is TRBV5-1, the J call TRBJ2-1; 9 nucleotides match TRBD1. The length of the CDR3 is 14 residues. Germline lookup yields CDR1 SGHRS and CDR2 YFSETQ. V dropped 5 bases and J dropped 5; count of bases not matched to a gene: 5. CDR3 sequence: CASSRDRANNEQFF. As DNA, the CDR3 is TGCGCCAGCAGTAGGGACAGGGCCAACAATGAGCAGTTCTTC. Full variable domain (rest looked up from reference TRBV5-1 and TRBJ2-1): KAGVTQTPRYLIKTRGQQVTLSCSPISGHRSVSWYQQTPGQGLQFLFEYFSETQRNKGNFPGRFSGRQFSNSRSEMNVSTLELGDSALYLCASSRDRANNEQFFGPGTRLTVL.

The chain links TRBV10-3 to TRBJ1-2, with TRBD1 as a possible D gene (5 bases). Germline CDR1 reads ENHRY; CDR2 reads SYGVKD. V lost 0 bases and J lost 7, with 21 bases in between. The CDR3 consists of 17 residues. CDR3 nucleotide sequence: TGTGCCATCAGTGAGTCGTTGGGGCCCCTCCCAGGCCGTGGCTACACCTTC. This sequence encodes CAISESLGPLPGRGYTF.